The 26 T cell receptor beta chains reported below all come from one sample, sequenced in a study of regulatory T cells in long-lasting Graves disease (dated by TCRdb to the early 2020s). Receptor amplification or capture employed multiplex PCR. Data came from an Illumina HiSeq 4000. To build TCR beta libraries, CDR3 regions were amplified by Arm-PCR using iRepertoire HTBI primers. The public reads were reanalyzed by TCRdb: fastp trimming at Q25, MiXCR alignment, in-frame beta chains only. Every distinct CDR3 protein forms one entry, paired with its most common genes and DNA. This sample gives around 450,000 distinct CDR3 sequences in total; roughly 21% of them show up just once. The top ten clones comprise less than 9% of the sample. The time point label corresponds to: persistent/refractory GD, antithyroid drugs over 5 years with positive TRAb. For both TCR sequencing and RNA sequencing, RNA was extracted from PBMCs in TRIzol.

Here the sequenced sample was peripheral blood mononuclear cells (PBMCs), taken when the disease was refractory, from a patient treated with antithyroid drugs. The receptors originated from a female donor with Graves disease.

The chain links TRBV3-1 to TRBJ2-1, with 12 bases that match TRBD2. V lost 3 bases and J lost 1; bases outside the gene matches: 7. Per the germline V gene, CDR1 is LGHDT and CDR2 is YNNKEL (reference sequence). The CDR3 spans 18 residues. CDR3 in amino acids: CASSQGGLAGYSYNEQFF. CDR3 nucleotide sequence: TGTGCCAGCAGCCAGGGAGGACTAGCGGGGTATTCCTACAATGAGCAGTTCTTC.

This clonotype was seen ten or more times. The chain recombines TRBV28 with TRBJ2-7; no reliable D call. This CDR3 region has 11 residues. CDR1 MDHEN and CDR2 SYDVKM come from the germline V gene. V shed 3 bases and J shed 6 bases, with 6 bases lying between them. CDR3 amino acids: CASSFEIEQYF. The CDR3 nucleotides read TGTGCCAGCAGTTTTGAGATCGAGCAGTACTTC.

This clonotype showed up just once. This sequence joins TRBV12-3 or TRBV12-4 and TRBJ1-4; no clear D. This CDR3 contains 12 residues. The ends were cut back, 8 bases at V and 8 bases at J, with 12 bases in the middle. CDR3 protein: CASRVVKEKLFF. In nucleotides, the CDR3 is TGTGCCAGCCGCGTCGTTAAGGAAAAACTGTTTTTT.

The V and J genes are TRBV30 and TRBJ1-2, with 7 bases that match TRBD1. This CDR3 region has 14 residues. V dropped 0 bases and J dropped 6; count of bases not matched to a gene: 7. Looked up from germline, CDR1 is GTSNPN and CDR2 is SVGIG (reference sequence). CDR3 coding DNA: TGTGCCTGGAGTGTAGGGGGCCCACAAAATGGCTACACCTTC. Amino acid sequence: CAWSVGGPQNGYTF.

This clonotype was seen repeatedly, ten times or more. In DNA form, the CDR3 reads TGTGCCAGCAGTTCATCTTCATCCCCCTATGGCTACACCTTC. This codes for CASSSSSSPYGYTF. This chain links TRBV12-3 or TRBV12-4 with TRBJ1-2; D is undetermined. Trimming removed 4 bases at V and 4 bases at J, with 13 bases between. The CDR3 runs 14 residues.

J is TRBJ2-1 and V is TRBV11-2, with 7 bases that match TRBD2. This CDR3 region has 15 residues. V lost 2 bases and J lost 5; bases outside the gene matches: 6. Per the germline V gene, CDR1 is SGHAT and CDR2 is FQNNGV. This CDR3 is CASSLFGGMNNEQFF. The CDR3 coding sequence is TGTGCCAGCAGCTTATTCGGGGGGATGAACAATGAGCAGTTCTTC. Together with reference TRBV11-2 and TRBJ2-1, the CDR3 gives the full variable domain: EAGVAQSPRYKIIEKRQSVAFWCNPISGHATLYWYQQILGQGPKLLIQFQNNGVVDDSQLPKDRFSAERLKGVDSTLKIQPAKLEDSAVYLCASSLFGGMNNEQFFGPGTRLTVL.

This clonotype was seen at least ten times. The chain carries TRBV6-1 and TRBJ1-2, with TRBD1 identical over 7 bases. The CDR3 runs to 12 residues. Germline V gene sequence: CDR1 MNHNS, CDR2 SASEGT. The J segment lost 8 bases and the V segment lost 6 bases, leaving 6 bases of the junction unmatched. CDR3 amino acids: CASSPDRMGYTF. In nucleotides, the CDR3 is TGTGCCAGCAGCCCGGACAGGATGGGCTACACCTTC.

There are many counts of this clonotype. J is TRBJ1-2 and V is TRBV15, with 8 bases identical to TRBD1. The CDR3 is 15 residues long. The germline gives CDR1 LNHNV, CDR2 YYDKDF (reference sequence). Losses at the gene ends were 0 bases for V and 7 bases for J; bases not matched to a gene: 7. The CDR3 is CATSRDPGQGSGYTF. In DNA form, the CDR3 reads TGTGCCACCAGCAGAGATCCCGGACAGGGCAGTGGCTACACCTTC.

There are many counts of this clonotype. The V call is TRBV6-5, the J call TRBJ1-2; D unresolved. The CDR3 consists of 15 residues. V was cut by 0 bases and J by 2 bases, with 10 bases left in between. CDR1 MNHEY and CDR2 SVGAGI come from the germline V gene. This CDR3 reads CASSYSVTLNYGYTF. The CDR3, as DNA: TGTGCCAGCAGTTACTCGGTGACTTTGAACTATGGCTACACCTTC.

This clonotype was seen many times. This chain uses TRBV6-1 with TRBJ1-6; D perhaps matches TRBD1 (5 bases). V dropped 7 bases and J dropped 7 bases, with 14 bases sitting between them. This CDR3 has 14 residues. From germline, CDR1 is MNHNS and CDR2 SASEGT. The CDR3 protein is CASNGGQRNSPLHF. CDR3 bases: TGTGCCAGCAACGGGGGTCAGCGGAATTCACCCCTCCACTTT.

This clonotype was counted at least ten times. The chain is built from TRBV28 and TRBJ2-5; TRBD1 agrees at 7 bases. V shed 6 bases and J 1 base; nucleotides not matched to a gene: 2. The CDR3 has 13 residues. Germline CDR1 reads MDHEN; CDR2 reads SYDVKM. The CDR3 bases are TGTGCCAGCAGAGGGACAGCCCAAGAGACCCAGTACTTC. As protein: CASRGTAQETQYF.

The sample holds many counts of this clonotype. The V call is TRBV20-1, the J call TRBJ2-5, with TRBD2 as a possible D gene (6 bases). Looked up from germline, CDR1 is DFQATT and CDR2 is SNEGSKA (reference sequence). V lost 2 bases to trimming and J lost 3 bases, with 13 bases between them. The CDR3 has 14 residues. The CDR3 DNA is TGCAGTGCTAGACAGGGTAGCGGAAAAGAGACCCAGTACTTC. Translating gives CSARQGSGKETQYF.

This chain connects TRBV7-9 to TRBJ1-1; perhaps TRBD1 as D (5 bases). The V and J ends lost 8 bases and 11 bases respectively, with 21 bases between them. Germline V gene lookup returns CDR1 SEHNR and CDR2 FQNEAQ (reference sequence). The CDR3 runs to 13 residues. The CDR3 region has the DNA TGTGCCAGCGCGTCTGGGGGAGGCTCGGGGGCTTTCTTT. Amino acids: CASASGGGSGAFF.

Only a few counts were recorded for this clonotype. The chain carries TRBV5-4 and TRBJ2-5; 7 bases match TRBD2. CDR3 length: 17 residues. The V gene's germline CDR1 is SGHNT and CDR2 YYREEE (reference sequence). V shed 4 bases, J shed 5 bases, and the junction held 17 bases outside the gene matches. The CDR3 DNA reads TGTGCCAGCAGCCCTCTCCCGTTTAGCGGGCAGGAGGAGACCCAGTACTTC. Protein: CASSPLPFSGQEETQYF.

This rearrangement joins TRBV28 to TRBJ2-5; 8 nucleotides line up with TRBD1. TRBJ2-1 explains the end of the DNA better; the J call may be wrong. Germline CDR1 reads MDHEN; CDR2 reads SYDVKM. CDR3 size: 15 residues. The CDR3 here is CASSLGAQGANEQFF. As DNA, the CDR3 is TGTGCCAGCAGTTTAGGGGCTCAGGGGGCCAATGAGCAGTTCTTC.

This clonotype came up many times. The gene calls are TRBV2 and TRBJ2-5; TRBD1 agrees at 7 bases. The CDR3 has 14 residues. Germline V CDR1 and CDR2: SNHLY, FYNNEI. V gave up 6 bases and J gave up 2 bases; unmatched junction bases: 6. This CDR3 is CASRPDRAQETQYF. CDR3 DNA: TGTGCCAGCAGGCCCGACAGGGCGCAAGAGACCCAGTACTTC.

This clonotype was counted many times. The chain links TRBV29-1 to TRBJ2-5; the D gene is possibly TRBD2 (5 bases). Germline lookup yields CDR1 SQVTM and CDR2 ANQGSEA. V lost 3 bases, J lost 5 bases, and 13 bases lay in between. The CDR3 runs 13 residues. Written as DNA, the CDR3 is TGCAGCGTTGAGATGGCTAGCAAGGAGACCCAGTACTTC. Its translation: CSVEMASKETQYF.

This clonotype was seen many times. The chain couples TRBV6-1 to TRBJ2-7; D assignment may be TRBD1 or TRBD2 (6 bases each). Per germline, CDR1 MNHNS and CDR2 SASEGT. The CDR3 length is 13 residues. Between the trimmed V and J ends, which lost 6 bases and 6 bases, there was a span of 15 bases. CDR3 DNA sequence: TGTGCCAGCAGGATAGACGGGGGCGGCGAGCAGTACTTC. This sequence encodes CASRIDGGGEQYF.

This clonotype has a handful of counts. CDR3 DNA: TGTGCCAGCAGTTTAATTCCGGGACAGGGTTCAGATACGCAGTATTTT. Its protein is CASSLIPGQGSDTQYF. The rearrangement joins TRBV28 to TRBJ2-3, with 9 bases that match TRBD1. The CDR3 totals 16 residues. The germline V gene encodes CDR1 MDHEN and CDR2 SYDVKM. Trimming cost V 2 bases and J 4 bases; bases outside gene matches: 7.

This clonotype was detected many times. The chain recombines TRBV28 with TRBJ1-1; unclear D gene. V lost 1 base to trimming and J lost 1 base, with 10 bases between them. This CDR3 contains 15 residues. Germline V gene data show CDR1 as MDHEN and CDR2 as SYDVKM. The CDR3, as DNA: TGTGCCAGCAGTTTATCCTCTTGGGGGAACACTGAAGCTTTCTTT. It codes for CASSLSSWGNTEAFF.

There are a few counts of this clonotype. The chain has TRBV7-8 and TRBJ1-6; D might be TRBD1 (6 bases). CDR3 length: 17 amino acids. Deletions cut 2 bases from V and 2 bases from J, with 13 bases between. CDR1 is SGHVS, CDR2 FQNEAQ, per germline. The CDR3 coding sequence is TGTGCCAGCAGCTTAAGGAGGGGGGGGGCCTATAATTCACCCCTCCACTTT. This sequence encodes CASSLRRGGAYNSPLHF.

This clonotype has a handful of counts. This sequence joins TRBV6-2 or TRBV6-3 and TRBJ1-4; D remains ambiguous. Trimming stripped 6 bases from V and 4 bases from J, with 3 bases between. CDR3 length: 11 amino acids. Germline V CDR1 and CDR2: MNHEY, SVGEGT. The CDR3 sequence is CASSDNEKLFF. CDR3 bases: TGTGCCAGCAGCGATAATGAAAAACTGTTTTTT.

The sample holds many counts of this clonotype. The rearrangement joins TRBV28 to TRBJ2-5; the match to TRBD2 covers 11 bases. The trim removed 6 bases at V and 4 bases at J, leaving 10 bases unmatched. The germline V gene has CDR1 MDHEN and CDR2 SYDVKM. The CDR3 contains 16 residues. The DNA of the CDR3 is TGTGCCAGCAGCCCTCGACTAGCGGGGCTCGGAGAGACCCAGTACTTC. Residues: CASSPRLAGLGETQYF.

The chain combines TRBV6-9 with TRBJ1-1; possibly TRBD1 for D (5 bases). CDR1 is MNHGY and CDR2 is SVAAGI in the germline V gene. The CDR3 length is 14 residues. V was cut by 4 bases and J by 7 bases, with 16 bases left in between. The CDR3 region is CASSWGRLRDEAFF. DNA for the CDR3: TGTGCCAGCAGTTGGGGACGGTTGAGGGATGAAGCTTTCTTT.

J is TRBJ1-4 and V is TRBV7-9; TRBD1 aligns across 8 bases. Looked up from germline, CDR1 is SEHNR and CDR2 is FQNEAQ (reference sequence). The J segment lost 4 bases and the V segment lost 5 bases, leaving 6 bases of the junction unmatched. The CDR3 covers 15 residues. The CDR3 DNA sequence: TGTGCCAGCAGCGCAACAGGGGGGCTTAATGAAAAACTGTTTTTT. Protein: CASSATGGLNEKLFF.

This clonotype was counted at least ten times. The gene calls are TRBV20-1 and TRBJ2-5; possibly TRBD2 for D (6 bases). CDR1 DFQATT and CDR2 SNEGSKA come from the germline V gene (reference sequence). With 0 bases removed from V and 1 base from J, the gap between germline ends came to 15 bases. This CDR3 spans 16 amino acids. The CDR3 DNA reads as TGCAGTGCTAGAGATTTAATTTGGGACTTCCAAGAGACCCAGTACTTC. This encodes CSARDLIWDFQETQYF.